The TCR beta chain described here comes from a study of blood T cell repertoires in COVID-19 (dated by TCRdb to between 2020 and 2021). Looking at the study overall: The collaborator samples originated in the United States, Italy and Spain and spanned the acute and convalescent phases of COVID-19. The prospective study material was composed of cDNA or gDNA derived from T cells, B-cell-depleted T cells, or PBMCs. Deeply sampled blood TCRbeta repertoires from subjects exposed to, actively infected with, or recovered from COVID-19 were included in the dataset. The repertoires were made available in a free public database intended to serve as a resource for research on the immune response to SARS-CoV-2. The samples were drawn from the first 160 participants of the ongoing ImmuneRACE study and from about 1,200 subjects provided by 6 global collaborators. The sample metadata nearly always contained a de-identified subject ID, COVID-19 status, age in years and sex. Where available, HLA class I and class II types were obtained from metadata supplied by the sample provider rather than from assay-based typing. General conclusions and limits of the study: The quantity of clinical and demographic metadata differed by source and by participant and was supplied without curation.

TCRbeta CDR3 regions were amplified from genomic DNA using the immunoSEQ Assay, a bias-controlled multiplex PCR. Turning to the authors' computational methods: Nucleated cell counts per sample were estimated from amplification of reference gene primers within the assay. To quantify the absolute abundance of each unique TCRbeta CDR3 rearrangement, sequence reads were collapsed and filtered. For each sample, productive Simpson clonality was calculated as the square root of Simpson's diversity index over productive rearrangements. This immuneACCESS table, as held by TCRdb, lists in-frame sequences with V and J called but not all clones. Of the missing ones, under half trace to an unresolved V gene in checked studies; the others have no known cause. Clone size and V and J calls were adopted from that table, with D and trimming inferred from the DNA. Across this sample there are 150,000 to 200,000 clones, with 70% to 90% seen only once. 3% to 4% of the sample goes to the ten largest clones.

CDR1 and CDR2 were assigned from the germline V gene as SNHLY and FYNNEI. A distance of 12 bases separates the germline ends of V and J, which lose 4 bases and 11 bases respectively. There are 12 amino acids in the CDR3, from cysteine to phenylalanine inclusive. CDR3 DNA only is kept here, 36 bases in frame from base 1. Of note for this clone: Its target antigen remains unknown. No base-level quality is on record; no much larger clone is a single base apart.

Whole blood was collected in K2EDTA tubes by collaborating institutions according to the institutions' own protocols. For TCRbeta analysis, collaborators shipped samples in one of three forms: frozen whole blood, isolated PBMCs, or DNA extracted from either of those sample types. The material sequenced was peripheral blood. In this chain, TRBV2 is recombined with TRBJ1-5; the D segment could be TRBD1, given 5 matching bases. The sequence derives from a man between 60 and 75 years old with acute or convalescent COVID-19. The CDR3 protein is CASSAGGGSQHF. In nucleotides, the sequence is TGTGCCAGCAGTGCCGGGGGTGGTTCCCAGCATTTT.